The rows below give T cell receptor beta chains drawn from one sample of a study of Graves' ophthalmopathy and Graves' hyperthyroidism. TCRdb passed the multiplex PCR reads through MiXCR, listing each CDR3 protein once. The sample contains 400,000 to 450,000 distinct CDR3 sequences, around 20% of which appear only once. Source material: peripheral blood. These receptors originate from a woman under 30 with stable Graves' hyperthyroidism. CDR3s include the opening cysteine and the closing phenylalanine or tryptophan. The order of the fields is CDR3 length, J gene, clone size, V gene, D gene, CDR3 DNA, CDR3 protein. The D gene is left open where the match is weak. Expanded clones are given a class, and other clones once, few, many or no size at all.

length: 16
J: TRBJ2-7
size: many
V: TRBV28
D: TRBD2
DNA: TGTGCCAGCAGTGCCCCCGGGCTAGCGGGAGTACCCGAGCAGTACTTC
CDR3: CASSAPGLAGVPEQYF

length: 16
J: TRBJ1-1
size: many
V: TRBV15
D: .
DNA: TGTGCCACCAGCAGAGATAGGGGATACATGAACACTGAAGCTTTCTTT
CDR3: CATSRDRGYMNTEAFF

length: 13
J: TRBJ2-7
size: .
V: TRBV28
D: .
DNA: TGTGCCAGCAGCCCCAGGGGGGTGGAGGAGCAGTACTTC
CDR3: CASSPRGVEEQYF

length: 13
J: TRBJ2-7
size: .
V: TRBV2
D: .
DNA: TGTGCCAGCAGTCAGGCTGGGCTTTACGAGCAGTACTTC
CDR3: CASSQAGLYEQYF

length: 16
J: TRBJ1-6
size: many
V: TRBV2
D: TRBD1
DNA: TGTGCCAGCAACATTCAGGGGGATCTGAGGGATTCACCCCTCCACTTT
CDR3: CASNIQGDLRDSPLHF

length: 15
J: TRBJ2-5
size: many
V: TRBV24-1
D: .
DNA: TGTGCCACCAGTGATTTCCAAGTGGGTCAAGAGACCCAGTACTTC
CDR3: CATSDFQVGQETQYF

length: 14
J: TRBJ1-1
size: .
V: TRBV29-1
D: .
DNA: TGCAGCTTCCAGGGAGGCAGGGGAAGGACTGAAGCTTTCTTT
CDR3: CSFQGGRGRTEAFF

length: 11
J: TRBJ2-7
size: once
V: TRBV6-1
D: .
DNA: TGTGCCAGCAGTGAAGCTCGGCGGCAGTACTTC
CDR3: CASSEARRQYF

length: 15
J: TRBJ2-7
size: many
V: TRBV6-1
D: TRBD2
DNA: TGTGCCAGCAGTGGAGCGGGAGTCGTAACCTACGAGCAGTACTTC
CDR3: CASSGAGVVTYEQYF

length: 16
J: TRBJ1-1
size: .
V: TRBV19
D: .
DNA: TGTGCCAGTAGTATAGTGGAGGGACACCAGAACACTGAAGCTTTCTTT
CDR3: CASSIVEGHQNTEAFF

length: 14
J: TRBJ1-1
size: many
V: TRBV6-5
D: .
DNA: TGTGCCAGCATCGGAAACAGCATGAACACTGAAGCTTTCTTT
CDR3: CASIGNSMNTEAFF

length: 13
J: TRBJ2-7
size: .
V: TRBV5-5
D: .
DNA: TGTGCCAGCGCCCATAGCGGAGGCTACGAGCAGTACTTC
CDR3: CASAHSGGYEQYF

length: 15
J: TRBJ1-5
size: .
V: TRBV19
D: .
DNA: TGTGCCAGTGGCCCCTTTGGGAGGTACAATCAGCCCCAGCATTTT
CDR3: CASGPFGRYNQPQHF

length: 12
J: TRBJ2-7
size: many
V: TRBV6-2/TRBV6-3
D: .
DNA: TGTGTCAGCAGCGAAGGGGTCTGGGAGCAGTACTTC
CDR3: CVSSEGVWEQYF

length: 15
J: TRBJ2-7
size: many
V: TRBV27
D: .
DNA: TGTGCCAGCAGCCCCCTTCTGGGGGATATCCACGAGCAGTACTTC
CDR3: CASSPLLGDIHEQYF

length: 13
J: TRBJ1-2
size: many
V: TRBV12-3/TRBV12-4
D: TRBD1
DNA: TGTGCCAGCAGTGGGGACAGGGTTAATGGCTACACCTTC
CDR3: CASSGDRVNGYTF

length: 15
J: TRBJ2-4
size: many
V: TRBV7-3
D: .
DNA: TGTGCCAGCAGCTTACCAGAGATAACCAAAAACATTCAGTACTTC
CDR3: CASSLPEITKNIQYF

length: 14
J: TRBJ2-5
size: many
V: TRBV7-9
D: .
DNA: TGTGCCACCAGGGAAGTGGCGGGACCAAGACAACGGTACTTC
CDR3: CATREVAGPRQRYF

length: 14
J: TRBJ2-2
size: .
V: TRBV27
D: .
DNA: TGTGCCAGCACTGTGGGGGGTGGCACCGGGGAGCTGTTTTTT
CDR3: CASTVGGGTGELFF

length: 11
J: TRBJ2-2
size: many
V: TRBV2
D: .
DNA: TGTGCCAGCAGTGAAGTCGGGGAGCTGTTTTTT
CDR3: CASSEVGELFF

length: 14
J: TRBJ2-2
size: .
V: TRBV3-1
D: .
DNA: TGTGCCAGCAGCCCCGGACTGACCCCCGGGGAGCTGTTTTTT
CDR3: CASSPGLTPGELFF

length: 14
J: TRBJ1-2
size: many
V: TRBV25-1
D: TRBD1
DNA: TGTGCCAGGGGTACCGGGCCGAAGACAGGGGGCTACACCTTC
CDR3: CARGTGPKTGGYTF

length: 14
J: TRBJ1-2
size: once
V: TRBV19
D: .
DNA: TGTGCCAGTAGTATTTCGAGAGACACCTATGGCTACACCTTC
CDR3: CASSISRDTYGYTF

length: 14
J: TRBJ1-1
size: .
V: TRBV11-2
D: TRBD1
DNA: TGTGCCAGCAGCCGAGGGGGCCCCATTGGTGAAGCTTTCTTT
CDR3: CASSRGGPIGEAFF

length: 13
J: TRBJ2-5
size: many
V: TRBV29-1
D: .
DNA: TGCAGCGTTGCGAGGGATCCCAGAGAGACCCAGTACTTC
CDR3: CSVARDPRETQYF

length: 13
J: TRBJ2-7
size: .
V: TRBV12-3/TRBV12-4
D: .
DNA: TGTGCCAGCAGTTTAGGGTGGAGAGGGGAGCAGTACTTC
CDR3: CASSLGWRGEQYF

length: 12
J: TRBJ2-7
size: many
V: TRBV6-2/TRBV6-3
D: .
DNA: TGTGCCAGCAGTCGTCAAATGGTCGAGCAGTACTTC
CDR3: CASSRQMVEQYF

length: 14
J: TRBJ1-1
size: many
V: TRBV10-3
D: .
DNA: TGTGCCATCAGTGAGTCGCGGACAGTCTCTGAAGCTTTCTTT
CDR3: CAISESRTVSEAFF

length: 16
J: TRBJ2-7
size: many
V: TRBV6-5
D: .
DNA: TGTGCCAGCAGTTACTCGTACTCACCAGTATCCTACGAGCAGTACTTC
CDR3: CASSYSYSPVSYEQYF

length: 11
J: TRBJ2-7
size: many
V: TRBV20-1
D: .
DNA: TGCAGTGCTAGACAGGACTACGAGCAGTACTTC
CDR3: CSARQDYEQYF

length: 12
J: TRBJ2-5
size: many
V: TRBV20-1
D: .
DNA: TGCAGTGCTAGATCCCCGGGGGAGACCCAGTACTTC
CDR3: CSARSPGETQYF

length: 15
J: TRBJ2-7
size: many
V: TRBV20-1
D: .
DNA: TGCAGTGCTAGAGTTCCCGAAGGGACCTCCTACGAGCAGTACTTC
CDR3: CSARVPEGTSYEQYF

length: 13
J: TRBJ2-7
size: many
V: TRBV4-1
D: .
DNA: TGCGCCAGCAGCCAAGATGAGGGGGTCGGGCAGTACTTC
CDR3: CASSQDEGVGQYF

length: 13
J: TRBJ1-2
size: many
V: TRBV28
D: .
DNA: TGTGCCAGCAGTAACAAGGCTAGCTATGGCTACACCTTC
CDR3: CASSNKASYGYTF

length: 15
J: TRBJ1-6
size: .
V: TRBV9
D: .
DNA: TGTGCCAGCAGCGTAGATGGAGGGCTAGATTCACCCCTCCACTTT
CDR3: CASSVDGGLDSPLHF

length: 17
J: TRBJ2-7
size: .
V: TRBV6-1
D: TRBD1
DNA: TGTGCCAGCAGTGAAGTGGGGCGGGGACAGGCGACCTACGAGCAGTACTTC
CDR3: CASSEVGRGQATYEQYF

length: 14
J: TRBJ2-7
size: .
V: TRBV15
D: .
DNA: TGTGCCACCAGCAGCCAGAGGTGGGCAGGTGGGCAGTACTTC
CDR3: CATSSQRWAGGQYF

length: 13
J: TRBJ1-6
size: many
V: TRBV20-1
D: .
DNA: TGCAGTGCTAGAGGGCAGGAGAATTCACCCCTCCACTTT
CDR3: CSARGQENSPLHF

length: 12
J: TRBJ1-2
size: many
V: TRBV13
D: .
DNA: TGTGCCAGCAGCTTACGCGGTGGGGGCTACACCTTC
CDR3: CASSLRGGGYTF

length: 13
J: TRBJ2-5
size: many
V: TRBV2
D: .
DNA: TGTGCCAGCAGTGATGGGGGTCAAGAGACCCAGTACTTC
CDR3: CASSDGGQETQYF